The following is a T cell receptor beta chain sequence with its context. What it binds is not known. Using a J-beta primer mix together with a sample-barcoded 5' primer, a second PCR was run for roughly 7 to 11 cycles. One entry per CDR3 protein, called by TCRdb with MiXCR from the 5' RACE reads. The sample has 730,000 or so distinct CDR3 sequences, 43% seen once. These data are taken from a study of blood T cells in healthy people across ages. The CDR3 consists of 15 residues. CDR1 is SGHTA and CDR2 is FQGTGA in the germline V gene. Between the trimmed V and J ends, which lost 1 base and 1 base, there was a span of 8 bases. Study findings and constraints: The unsorted PBMCs prevented any conclusive comparison of naive versus antigen-experienced cells. It was the long-lived donors that had more naive CD4+ cells and higher diversity than aged donors.

This rearrangement joins TRBV7-3 to TRBJ2-4; unclear D gene. This clonotype was sampled from a woman aged 60-75 years in good health. The sample taken for sequencing was blood. Here the CDR3 DNA reads TGTGCCAGCAGCTTAAATGCGTTTGCCAAAAACATTCAGTACTTC. Translating gives CASSLNAFAKNIQYF.